A selection of T cell receptor beta chains follows, all from one sample in a study of lymphopenia after photon versus proton radiotherapy. TCRdb keeps only in-frame clones here, not all; method: immunoSEQ multiplex PCR. The table has tens of thousands of clones, under 85% seen once. The sample consisted of peripheral blood, taken from a patient treated with photon-based radiotherapy. These receptors originate from a woman between 45 and 65 years old with pancreatic cancer. The CDR3 runs from the conserved cysteine through the conserved F or W. The order of the fields is clone size, J gene, D gene, V gene, CDR3 DNA, CDR3 protein. D genes are given only for firm matches. The size entry is marked missing in some rows and otherwise reads once, few, many or a size class.

>.|TRBJ2-3|TRBD1|TRBV11-2
TGTGCCAGCAGCCCAGGGGGCGGGCCCACAGATACGCAGTATTTT
CASSPGGGPTDTQYF
>.|TRBJ2-3|TRBD2|TRBV6-4
TGTGCCAGCAGTGAAGCGGGCGGGAGTTCCGCAGATACGCAGTATTTT
CASSEAGGSSADTQYF
>.|TRBJ2-7|.|TRBV28
TGTGCCCTTGCCACGGGGAGCGGCGAGCAGTACTTC
CALATGSGEQYF
>.|TRBJ1-1|.|TRBV4-1
TGCGCCAGCAGCCAAGATCGGGGGAGGGCTGAAGCTTTCTTT
CASSQDRGRAEAFF
>.|TRBJ2-1|TRBD2|TRBV29-1
TGCAGCGTTGAGGGGACTAGCGGGACCCACTCCTACAATGAGCAGTTCTTC
CSVEGTSGTHSYNEQFF
>.|TRBJ2-7|.|TRBV28
TGTGCCAGCAGTTTCGAAGGACGCGGGTACGAGCAGTACTTC
CASSFEGRGYEQYF
>.|TRBJ2-1|TRBD2|TRBV27
TGTGCCAGCAGTTTACTAGCGGGAGGGCCCATTTATGAGCAGTTCTTC
CASSLLAGGPIYEQFF
>.|TRBJ2-1|TRBD1|TRBV5-4
TGTGCCAGCAGCGTCCTGACAGGGAAGGAGTTCTTC
CASSVLTGKEFF
>.|TRBJ2-1|TRBD2|TRBV10-1
TGCGCCAGCAGCCCGGGACTAGCGGGAGGCGGCAATGAGCAGTTCTTC
CASSPGLAGGGNEQFF
>.|TRBJ2-1|TRBD1|TRBV10-3
TGTGCCATCAGTGAACAGGGGATCAATGAGCAGTTCTTC
CAISEQGINEQFF
>.|TRBJ1-6|.|TRBV2
TGTGCCAGCAGTCTCAGTAATTCACCCCTCCACTTT
CASSLSNSPLHF
>.|TRBJ1-2|TRBD1|TRBV7-2
TGTGCCAGCAGCCCTAGGGGGGACAGAATTAACTATGGCTACACCTTC
CASSPRGDRINYGYTF
>.|TRBJ1-1|TRBD1|TRBV5-6
TGTGCCAGCAGCATGTACGGGACAGGGGGCACTGAAGCTTTCTTT
CASSMYGTGGTEAFF
>few|TRBJ2-7|TRBD1|TRBV5-1
TGCGCCAGCAGCTTGGGATTGGGACAGGGTTCTTGGGAGCAGTACTTC
CASSLGLGQGSWEQYF
>.|TRBJ2-7|TRBD1|TRBV15
TGTGCCACCAGCAGAGACCAGGGGGCCCACGAGCAGTACTTC
CATSRDQGAHEQYF
>once|TRBJ1-1|TRBD1|TRBV6-1
TGTGCCAGCAGTGAATCCAGGGGGCTGAACACTGAAGCTTTCTTT
CASSESRGLNTEAFF
>.|TRBJ2-6|.|TRBV28
TGTGCCAGCAGTTTAGCGGGGAGTTCCGGGGCCAACGTCCTGACTTTC
CASSLAGSSGANVLTF
>.|TRBJ2-3|TRBD2|TRBV11-2
TGTGCCAGCAGCGTTAGCGGGAGGTTCACAGATACGCAGTATTTT
CASSVSGRFTDTQYF
>medium-sized|TRBJ1-2|.|TRBV27
TGTGCCAGCAGTTTATCTTTGGTGGCAGGGGATGGCTACACCTTC
CASSLSLVAGDGYTF
>.|TRBJ1-4|.|TRBV6-1
TGTGCCAGCATGTCCCCAACTAATGAAAAACTGTTTTTT
CASMSPTNEKLFF
>.|TRBJ1-1|.|TRBV6-5
TGTGCCAGCAGTCCTTTATTGGGGTTTGAAGCTTTCTTT
CASSPLLGFEAFF
>.|TRBJ2-1|.|TRBV28
TGTGCCAGCAGCCCACAACTAGCCCAGAGAGAGCAGTTCTTC
CASSPQLAQREQFF
>.|TRBJ2-2|.|TRBV7-2
TGTGCCAGCAGCCTAGGACTGGGGAACACCGGGGAGCTGTTTTTT
CASSLGLGNTGELFF
>.|TRBJ2-2|.|TRBV5-1
TGCGCCAGCAGCTTGGGCCTTGACAGGCCCACCGGGGAGCTGTTTTTT
CASSLGLDRPTGELFF
>.|TRBJ2-1|.|TRBV7-8
TGTGCCAGCAGCTTACAGGGTAATGAGCAGTTCTTC
CASSLQGNEQFF
>.|TRBJ1-2|.|TRBV9
TGTGCCAGCAGCGTAGTAACACAAGGAAATGGCTACACCTTC
CASSVVTQGNGYTF
>.|TRBJ2-1|TRBD2|TRBV11-3
TGTGCCAGCAGCCCCGGGACTAGCGGGAGTAATGAGCAGTTCTTC
CASSPGTSGSNEQFF
>.|TRBJ2-3|.|TRBV7-2
TGTGCCAGCAGCACCCCGCCTCCGACGGTGTACCGCACAGATACGCAGTATTTT
CASSTPPPTVYRTDTQYF
>.|TRBJ1-1|.|TRBV5-1
TGCGCCAGCAGCGGGTCGGGCCTAGGGAACACTGAAGCTTTCTTT
CASSGSGLGNTEAFF
>once|TRBJ2-5|TRBD1|TRBV6-6
TGTGCCAGCATGACCCCCCCAACAGGGGTCCGGGAGACCCAGTACTTC
CASMTPPTGVRETQYF
>.|TRBJ2-1|TRBD2|TRBV5-6
TGTGCCAGCAGGGGTGGACTAGCGGGATATGAGCAGTTCTTC
CASRGGLAGYEQFF
>once|TRBJ2-7|.|TRBV28
TGTGCCAGCAGTTGGGCCAGGGGCAACGAGCAGTACTTC
CASSWARGNEQYF
>.|TRBJ1-5|.|TRBV7-9
TGTGCCAGCAGCTCCGACGGTTACAATCAGCCCCAGCATTTT
CASSSDGYNQPQHF
>.|TRBJ1-5|.|TRBV19
TGTGCCAGTAGTCTTTGGGAAGGTCAGCCCCAGCATTTT
CASSLWEGQPQHF
>.|TRBJ2-7|.|TRBV5-1
TGCGCCAGCAGCTTGGTGGTATCCCCCTACGAGCAGTACTTC
CASSLVVSPYEQYF
>.|TRBJ2-5|.|TRBV7-7
TGTGCCAGCAGCTTAACTGGGTTTGTAGAGACCCAGTACTTC
CASSLTGFVETQYF
>.|TRBJ2-1|.|TRBV28
TGTGCCAGCAGGCGAGGGTATGAGCAGTTCTTC
CASRRGYEQFF
>once|TRBJ2-7|.|TRBV4-1
TGCGCCAGCAGCCTGACGGGGGCCGAGCAGTACTTC
CASSLTGAEQYF
>.|TRBJ2-3|TRBD2|TRBV5-1
TGCGCCAGCAGCCGGAGCGGGAGGGGAACAGATACGCAGTATTTT
CASSRSGRGTDTQYF
>.|TRBJ2-1|TRBD2|TRBV27
TGTGCCAGCAGTGGCGGGAGTAGATACAATGAGCAGTTCTTC
CASSGGSRYNEQFF